The next 12 T cell receptor beta chains were all read from a single sample in a study of monozygotic twins with inflammatory bowel disease. TCRdb reprocessed the 5' RACE reads, with one entry per CDR3 protein and no DNA. The sample table sets out 350,000 to 400,000 distinct CDR3 sequences. Sequencing used blood. The origin of the receptors is a human donor with ulcerative colitis or Crohn's disease, or a healthy co-twin of an affected twin (not recorded which).

The genes are TRBV5-1 and TRBJ2-7; the D gene TCRdb calls, TRBD1, cannot be checked with no DNA. The CDR3 extends over 16 amino acids. Per the germline V gene, CDR1 is SGHRS and CDR2 is YFSETQ. CDR3 sequence: CASSLVSRTSKYEQYF.

V is TRBV20-1 and J is TRBJ1-2; TCRdb's D gene call, TRBD1, goes unchecked for lack of DNA. CDR3 length equals 14 residues. Germline V lookup: CDR1 DFQATT, CDR2 SNEGSKA (reference sequence). CDR3 sequence: CSAAEDRVSRGYTF.

The chain employs TRBV7-2 and TRBJ2-3; there is no DNA to check the TCRdb D call of TRBD1. The CDR3 totals 16 residues. Germline CDR1 reads SGHTA; CDR2 reads FQGNSA. CDR3 sequence: CASSLSTGVLADTQYF.

This rearrangement joins TRBV7-2 to TRBJ1-5; TCRdb proposes TRBD1, but this gene call is untestable without DNA. CDR3 length: 17 amino acids. Germline V gene lookup returns CDR1 SGHTA and CDR2 FQGNSA. The chain's CDR3 is CASSLGYRGNSNQPQHF.

The chain joins TRBV10-3 to TRBJ2-3; the D call of TRBD1 rests on TCRdb alone, since no DNA is present to check it. The CDR3 totals 14 residues. Germline V lookup: CDR1 ENHRY, CDR2 SYGVKD. The CDR3 sequence is CAISGRTGGDTQYF.

J is TRBJ2-5 and V is TRBV9; TCRdb lists TRBD2, though no DNA is available to test this call. This CDR3 is 16 amino acids long. Germline-derived CDR1 and CDR2 are SGDLS and YYNGEE. The CDR3 region is CASSVSGRGGRETQYF.

The chain links TRBV7-2 to TRBJ2-3; there is no DNA to check the TCRdb D call of TRBD2. CDR3 length: 16 amino acids. The germline gives CDR1 SGHTA, CDR2 FQGNSA. The CDR3: CASSSKPGLGGDTQYF.

The chain has TRBV12-3 or TRBV12-4 and TRBJ2-1; TCRdb picks TRBD1, but there is no DNA to check that call. CDR3 length: 14 amino acids. The CDR3 protein is CASSFQGGYDEQFF.

V is TRBV6-2 or TRBV6-3 and J is TRBJ1-5; TCRdb names TRBD1, which stays unverified in the absence of DNA. The germline gives CDR1 MNHEY, CDR2 SVGEGT. There are 19 residues in the CDR3. Here the CDR3 reads CASSYRARDTPADGQPQHF.

The rearrangement links TRBV7-9 to TRBJ2-5; no DNA is available, so the TRBD1 call from TCRdb remains unchecked. The CDR3 contains 15 residues. Germline assignment: CDR1 SEHNR and CDR2 FQNEAQ (reference sequence). CDR3 sequence reads: CASSLARGGSTTQYF.

The rearrangement links TRBV4-3 to TRBJ2-3; the D call of TRBD1 rests on TCRdb alone, since no DNA is present to check it. This CDR3 is 16 amino acids long. Germline CDR1 LGHNA, CDR2 YSLEER. CDR3 sequence reads: CASSQDWGGDTDTQYF.

This rearrangement joins TRBV7-8 to TRBJ2-3; TCRdb outputs TRBD1, but without DNA this stays unchecked. Germline V CDR1 and CDR2: SGHVS, FQNEAQ. This CDR3 contains 15 residues. The CDR3 reads CASSSPGPKEDTQYF.